Listed below are T cell receptor beta chains from one sample, sequenced in a study of graft-versus-host responses after intestinal transplantation. Measured with immunoSEQ multiplex PCR; TCRdb has only the in-frame clones, and not every one. Counted here are 40,000 or so clones, 87% occurring once; the ten biggest clones make up 18%. Sequencing used ileum tissue, obtained less than 210 days after intestinal transplant. Receptor source: a human patient who received an intestinal transplant, so some T cells may come from the graft donor. Each CDR3 is given with its conserved first and last residue. A D gene is named only where the DNA matches it firmly. A row's size may be missing; if present it is once, few, many or a size class.

d_gene	abundance	v_gene	j_gene	CDR3aa	CDR3nt
.	.	TRBV7-9	TRBJ2-2	CASSFVGVGTGELFF	TGTGCCAGCAGCTTTGTGGGAGTGGGCACCGGGGAGCTGTTTTTT
.	.	TRBV5-1	TRBJ2-7	CASSLRQGRDEQYF	TGCGCCAGCAGCTTGCGGCAGGGGAGGGACGAGCAGTACTTC
.	.	TRBV4-1	TRBJ2-3	CASGQSTDTQYF	TGCGCCAGCGGGCAGAGCACAGATACGCAGTATTTT
TRBD2	once	TRBV6-1	TRBJ2-7	CASNRRGGLYEQYF	TGTGCCAGCAATCGGCGGGGGGGCCTGTACGAGCAGTACTTC
TRBD1	.	TRBV4-2	TRBJ2-6	CASSQTGTAGANVLTF	TGTGCCAGCAGCCAAACGGGGACAGCGGGGGCCAACGTCCTGACTTTC
TRBD1	.	TRBV5-1	TRBJ1-2	CASSSGAGTGSFSNYGYTF	TGCGCCAGCAGCTCGGGGGCCGGGACAGGCAGCTTCTCTAACTATGGCTACACCTTC
TRBD1	.	TRBV6-5	TRBJ2-5	CASRYRGVQETQYF	TGTGCCAGCAGGTACAGGGGGGTCCAAGAGACCCAGTACTTC
.	.	TRBV14	TRBJ2-2	CASSQGTLGRRAGELFF	TGTGCCAGCAGCCAAGGGACTTTAGGCCGGAGGGCCGGGGAGCTGTTTTTT
.	.	TRBV2	TRBJ1-4	CAAKQGIDEKLFF	TGTGCCGCTAAGCAGGGGATAGATGAAAAACTGTTTTTT
.	few	TRBV7-7	TRBJ2-1	CASSLGTGNEQFF	TGTGCCAGCAGCTTAGGAACAGGCAATGAGCAGTTCTTC
TRBD2	.	TRBV10-2	TRBJ2-5	CASNELAGVVETQYF	TGCGCCAGCAACGAACTAGCGGGGGTGGTAGAGACCCAGTACTTC
TRBD1	.	TRBV7-8	TRBJ2-5	CASSLATGEQETQYF	TGTGCCAGCAGCTTAGCGACAGGGGAACAAGAGACCCAGTACTTC
.	.	TRBV5-1	TRBJ2-3	CASSLAVGLTSTDTQYF	TGCGCCAGCAGCTTGGCCGTGGGATTGACTAGCACAGATACGCAGTATTTT
TRBD1	once	TRBV14	TRBJ2-7	CASSQDGTGAAEQYF	TGTGCCAGCAGCCAAGATGGGACAGGGGCGGCCGAGCAGTACTTC
.	.	TRBV10-3	TRBJ1-5	CAISASRGGQPQHF	TGTGCCATCAGTGCGAGCAGGGGTGGTCAGCCCCAGCATTTT
.	few	TRBV11-3	TRBJ2-5	CASSLGRSGIETQYF	TGTGCCAGCAGCTTAGGACGTAGCGGTATAGAGACCCAGTACTTC
TRBD2	.	TRBV11-2	TRBJ2-1	CASSLTTIGGSEQFF	TGTGCCAGCAGCCTAACAACTATCGGGGGGAGTGAGCAGTTCTTC
.	.	TRBV13	TRBJ2-3	CASSWSTEGSTDTQYF	TGTGCCAGCAGCTGGTCTACGGAAGGAAGCACAGATACGCAGTATTTT
.	.	TRBV29-1	TRBJ2-7	CSVASNILYEQYF	TGCAGCGTTGCTTCCAATATCCTCTACGAGCAGTACTTC
.	.	TRBV5-4	TRBJ2-2	CASSLDGGGGTGELFF	TGTGCCAGCAGCTTGGACGGGGGTGGGGGCACCGGGGAGCTGTTTTTT
.	.	TRBV2	TRBJ2-7	CASSPPHKGEQYF	TGTGCCAGCAGTCCCCCCCATAAGGGCGAGCAGTACTTC
.	.	TRBV21-1	TRBJ2-7	CASSKVKGKDF	TGTGCCAGCAGCAAAGTAAAGGGGAAAGACTTC
.	.	TRBV5-1	TRBJ2-7	CASSFSGYEQYF	TGCGCCAGCAGCTTCTCTGGCTACGAGCAGTACTTC
TRBD1	.	TRBV28	TRBJ2-7	CASGDRASYEQYF	TGTGCCAGCGGGGACAGGGCCTCCTACGAGCAGTACTTC
TRBD2	.	TRBV7-3	TRBJ2-1	CASSLGPLAENYNEQFF	TGTGCCAGCAGCTTAGGCCCACTAGCGGAGAACTACAATGAGCAGTTCTTC
TRBD1	.	TRBV29-1	TRBJ1-4	CSVEDKWDSNEKLFF	TGCAGCGTTGAAGATAAATGGGACAGTAATGAAAAACTGTTTTTT
.	.	TRBV2	TRBJ1-2	CASSGLGGYGYTF	TGTGCCAGCAGTGGTCTGGGGGGATATGGCTACACCTTC
.	.	TRBV2	TRBJ2-1	CASSGGTVPSYNEQFF	TGTGCCAGCAGTGGGGGTACAGTCCCCTCCTACAATGAGCAGTTCTTC
.	few	TRBV6-1	TRBJ1-4	CASSEYFEKLFF	TGTGCCAGCAGTGAATATTTTGAAAAACTGTTTTTT
TRBD2	.	TRBV5-1	TRBJ2-2	CASQLAGGPRDTGELFF	TGCGCCAGCCAACTAGCGGGAGGGCCCCGGGACACCGGGGAGCTGTTTTTT
TRBD1	.	TRBV5-1	TRBJ1-2	CASSSGQGAWGYTF	TGCGCCAGCAGCTCAGGACAGGGGGCTTGGGGCTACACCTTC
.	.	TRBV27	TRBJ2-5	CASSFKYQETQYF	TGTGCCAGCAGTTTCAAGTACCAAGAGACCCAGTACTTC
.	medium-sized	TRBV29-1	TRBJ1-2	CSVELPGVNGYTF	TGCAGCGTTGAACTGCCAGGGGTGAATGGCTACACCTTC
TRBD1	.	TRBV28	TRBJ1-4	CASSFTGEITNEKLFF	TGTGCCAGCAGTTTCACAGGGGAGATAACTAATGAAAAACTGTTTTTT
.	once	TRBV27	TRBJ1-4	CASSLVPPLGEKLFF	TGTGCCAGCAGTTTAGTCCCACCTTTGGGGGAAAAACTGTTTTTT